Below, one T cell receptor (beta chain) is given with its context. Because it lacks the conserved phenylalanine or tryptophan at the end, this CDR3 is likely a read error. The CDR3 runs to 13 residues. Germline CDR1 and CDR2: MDHEN and SYDVKM. After removal of 4 bases from V and 10 bases from J, the junction contained 4 bases not matched to a gene. TCRdb called the 5' RACE reads again in MiXCR, with one record for every CDR3 protein. The sample consists of tens of thousands of distinct CDR3 sequences, over 25% of them appearing once. The chain has TRBV28 and TRBJ1-6, with 7 bases identical to TRBD1. The material sequenced was memory CD4+ T cells sorted from a lymph node. The sample's subset: memory CD4+ T cells, CD4+CD45RO+CD25-. The sequence came from a female donor with breast cancer. CDR3 nucleotides: TGTGCCAGCAGTTGGACAGGAGGCTCACCCCTCCACCTT. As protein: CASSWTGGSPLHL.